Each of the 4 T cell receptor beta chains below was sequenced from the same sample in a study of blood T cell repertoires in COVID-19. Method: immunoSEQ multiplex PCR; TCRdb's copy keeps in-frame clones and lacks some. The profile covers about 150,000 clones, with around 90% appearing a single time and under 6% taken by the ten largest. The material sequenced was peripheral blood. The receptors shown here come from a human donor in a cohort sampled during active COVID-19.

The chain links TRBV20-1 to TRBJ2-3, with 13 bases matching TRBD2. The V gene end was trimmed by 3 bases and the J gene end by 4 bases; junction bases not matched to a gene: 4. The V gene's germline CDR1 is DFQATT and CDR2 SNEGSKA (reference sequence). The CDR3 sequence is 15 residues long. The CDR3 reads CSASRGTSGADTQYF. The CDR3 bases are TGCAGTGCTAGTAGGGGGACTAGCGGGGCAGATACGCAGTATTTT.

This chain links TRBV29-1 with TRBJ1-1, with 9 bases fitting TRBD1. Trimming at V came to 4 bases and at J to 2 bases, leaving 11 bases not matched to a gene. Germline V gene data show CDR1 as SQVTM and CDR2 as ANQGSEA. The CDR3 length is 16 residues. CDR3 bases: TGCAGCGTTGTAGGGACAGGGCGGAGGAAAAACACTGAAGCTTTCTTT. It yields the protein CSVVGTGRRKNTEAFF.

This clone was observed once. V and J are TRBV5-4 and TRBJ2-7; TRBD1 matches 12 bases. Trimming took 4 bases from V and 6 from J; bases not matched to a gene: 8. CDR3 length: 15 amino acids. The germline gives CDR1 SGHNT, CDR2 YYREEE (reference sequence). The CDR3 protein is CASSPGGDRGPEQYF. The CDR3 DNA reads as TGTGCCAGCAGCCCCGGGGGGGACAGGGGGCCCGAGCAGTACTTC.

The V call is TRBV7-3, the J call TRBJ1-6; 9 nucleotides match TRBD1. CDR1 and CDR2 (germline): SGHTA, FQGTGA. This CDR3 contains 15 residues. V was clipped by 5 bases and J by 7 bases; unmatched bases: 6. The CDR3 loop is CASSRGDRANSPLHF. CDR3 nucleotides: TGTGCCAGCAGCCGAGGGGACAGGGCCAATTCACCCCTCCACTTT.